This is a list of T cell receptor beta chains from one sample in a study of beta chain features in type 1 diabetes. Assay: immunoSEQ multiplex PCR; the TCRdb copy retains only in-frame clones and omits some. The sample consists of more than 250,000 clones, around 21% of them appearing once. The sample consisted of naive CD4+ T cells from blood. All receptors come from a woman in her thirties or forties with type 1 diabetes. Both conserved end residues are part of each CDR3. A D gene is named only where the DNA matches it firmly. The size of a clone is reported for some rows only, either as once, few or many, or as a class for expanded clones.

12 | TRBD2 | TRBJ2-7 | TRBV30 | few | TGTGCCTGGAGTCTAGCGGCCTACGAGCAGTACTTC | CAWSLAAYEQYF
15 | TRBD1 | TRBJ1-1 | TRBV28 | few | TGTGCCAGCAGTTTAGTTGACAGGGCCGCAACTGAAGCTTTCTTT | CASSLVDRAATEAFF
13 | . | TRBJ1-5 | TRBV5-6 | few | TGTGCCAGCAGCCTAGACAGCAATCAGCCCCAGCATTTT | CASSLDSNQPQHF
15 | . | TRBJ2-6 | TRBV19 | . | TGTGCCAGTAGTCCGCAGGGGTCTGGGGCCAACGTCCTGACTTTC | CASSPQGSGANVLTF
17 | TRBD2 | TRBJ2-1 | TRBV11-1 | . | TGTGCCAGCAGCGCAGCGGGCAGACTAGCGCTTTACAATGAGCAGTTCTTC | CASSAAGRLALYNEQFF
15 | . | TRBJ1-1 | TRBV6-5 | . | TGTGCCAGCAGTTACGGGGGCGACATGAACACTGAAGCTTTCTTT | CASSYGGDMNTEAFF
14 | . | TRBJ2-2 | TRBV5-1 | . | TGCGCCAGCAGGGAGGGGTCGAACACCGGGGAGCTGTTTTTT | CASREGSNTGELFF
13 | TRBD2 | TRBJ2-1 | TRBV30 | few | TGTGCCTGGACTAGCGGGACCTACAATGAGCAGTTCTTC | CAWTSGTYNEQFF
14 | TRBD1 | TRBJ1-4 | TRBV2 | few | TGTGCCAGCAGTGATTGGGACAGGTGGACAAAACTGTTTTTT | CASSDWDRWTKLFF
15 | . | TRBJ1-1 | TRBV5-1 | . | TGCGCCAGCAGCTTGGGCCCCGCCGGGAACACTGAAGCTTTCTTT | CASSLGPAGNTEAFF
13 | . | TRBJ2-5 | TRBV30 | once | TGTGCCTGGAGTGTAGGGACTCAAGAGACCCAGTACTTC | CAWSVGTQETQYF
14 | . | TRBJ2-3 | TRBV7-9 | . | TGTGCCAGCAGCTTAGACAGGAGCACAGATACGCAGTATTTT | CASSLDRSTDTQYF
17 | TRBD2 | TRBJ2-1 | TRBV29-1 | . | TGCAGCGTCCAACCCCCACTAGCGGGAGGATCCTACAATGAGCAGTTCTTC | CSVQPPLAGGSYNEQFF
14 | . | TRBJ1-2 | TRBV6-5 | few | TGTGCCAGCAGTTCCGAGGACAGCATCTATGGCTACACCTTC | CASSSEDSIYGYTF
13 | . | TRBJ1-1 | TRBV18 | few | TGTGCCAGCTCACCACAGGGGGACACTGAAGCTTTCTTT | CASSPQGDTEAFF
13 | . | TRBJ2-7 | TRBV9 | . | TGTGCCAGCAGCGTAGGGAGGGAGTACGAGCAGTACTTC | CASSVGREYEQYF
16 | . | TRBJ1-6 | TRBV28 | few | TGTGCCAGCAGCGACGCAACGACAGAGACAAATTCACCCCTCCACTTT | CASSDATTETNSPLHF
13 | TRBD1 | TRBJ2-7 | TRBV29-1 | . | TGCAGCGTGGGCCGGGACAGACTCTACGAGCAGTACTTC | CSVGRDRLYEQYF
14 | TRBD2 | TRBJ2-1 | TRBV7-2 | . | TGTGCCAGCAGCCGGGGACTAGCTCGGGATGAGCAGTTCTTC | CASSRGLARDEQFF
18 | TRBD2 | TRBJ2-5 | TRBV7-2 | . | TGTGCCAGCAGCGCAATGGGACTAGCGGGGGGAGAATCGGAGACCCAGTACTTC | CASSAMGLAGGESETQYF
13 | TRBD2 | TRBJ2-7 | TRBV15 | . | TGTGCCACCAGGTCGGGGGGGAACCACGAGCAGTACTTC | CATRSGGNHEQYF
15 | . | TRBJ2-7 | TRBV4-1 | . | TGCGCCAGCAGCCAGGGGAGAGTCAGCTCCTACGAGCAGTACTTC | CASSQGRVSSYEQYF
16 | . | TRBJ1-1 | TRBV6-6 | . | TGTGCCAGTACCGGGAACAAAGGGTTGGTGAACACTGAAGCTTTCTTT | CASTGNKGLVNTEAFF
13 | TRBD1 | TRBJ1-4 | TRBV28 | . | TGTGCCAGCAGGGACAGGGTGGGGGAAAAACTGTTTTTT | CASRDRVGEKLFF
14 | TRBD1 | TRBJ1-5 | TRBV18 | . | TGTGCCAGCTCACAGGGACAGGTGGGACAGCCCCAGCATTTT | CASSQGQVGQPQHF
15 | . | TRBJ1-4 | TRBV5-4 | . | TGTGCCAGCAGCTCAGAGGGACTAACTAATGAAAAACTGTTTTTT | CASSSEGLTNEKLFF
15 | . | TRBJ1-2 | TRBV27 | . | TGTGCCAGCAGTTTATCGACTGCGGCTTCCTATGGCTACACCTTC | CASSLSTAASYGYTF
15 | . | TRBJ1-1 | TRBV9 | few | TGTGCCAGCAGCGTGCCCCAGGGATTGAACACTGAAGCTTTCTTT | CASSVPQGLNTEAFF
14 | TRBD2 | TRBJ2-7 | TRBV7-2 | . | TGTGCCAGCAGCTTGGACTCGGGGGGTTCCGAGCAGTACTTC | CASSLDSGGSEQYF
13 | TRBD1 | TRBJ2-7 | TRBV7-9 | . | TGTGCCAGCAGCTCCCGGGACAGCACGGCCAAGTACTTC | CASSSRDSTAKYF
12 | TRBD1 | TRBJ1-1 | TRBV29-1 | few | TGCAGCGTTCTAAGACAGGGGGACGAAGCTTTCTTT | CSVLRQGDEAFF
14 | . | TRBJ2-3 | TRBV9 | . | TGTGCCAGCAGCGTAGGGTCGGGGTCGGATACGCAGTATTTT | CASSVGSGSDTQYF
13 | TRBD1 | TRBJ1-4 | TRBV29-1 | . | TGCAGCGTTGCCCAGGGGGTCGGTGAAAAACTGTTTTTT | CSVAQGVGEKLFF
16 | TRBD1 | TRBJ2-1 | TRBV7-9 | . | TGTGCCAGCAGTCGGTTCCGGGACAGGGACTACAATGAGCAGTTCTTC | CASSRFRDRDYNEQFF
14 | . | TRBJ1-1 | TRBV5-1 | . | TGCGCCAGCAGCCCGTACTCGCCAGGGGATGAAGCTTTCTTT | CASSPYSPGDEAFF